These 32 T cell receptor beta chains were all obtained from the same sample, sequenced in a study of blood T cell repertoires in COVID-19. TCRdb's copy holds only in-frame clones and misses some; the assay was immunoSEQ multiplex PCR. Of roughly 300,000 clones listed, more than 80% are singletons. Material for sequencing was PBMCs or T cells enriched from blood (not recorded which). The receptor source for this set is a woman aged 25 to 39 who had recovered from COVID-19.

In nucleotides, the CDR3 is TGTGCCAGCAGCGGAGTAGGGGGCAATCAGCCCCAGCATTTT. Protein: CASSGVGGNQPQHF. The chain couples TRBV6-2 or TRBV6-3 to TRBJ1-5, with D possibly matching TRBD1 (5 bases). The V end lost 6 bases, the J end lost 2 bases, and 11 bases lay between the germline ends. CDR3 size: 14 residues. Germline CDR1 is MNHEY and CDR2 is SVGEGT.

This chain joins TRBV28 and TRBJ2-2; weak D call: TRBD2 (6 bases). The V end lost 3 bases, the J end lost 4 bases, and 18 bases lay between the germline ends. The CDR3 length is 17 residues. Per the germline V gene, CDR1 is MDHEN and CDR2 is SYDVKM. DNA of the CDR3: TGTGCCAGCAGTTTCTGGCCGGCGGGGTCGCTCACCGGGGAGCTGTTTTTT. It translates to CASSFWPAGSLTGELFF.

The chain uses TRBV7-2 and TRBJ2-3, with 8 positions matching TRBD1. The CDR3 has 15 residues. V shed 4 bases, J shed 3 bases, and the junction held 6 bases outside the gene matches. CDR1 is SGHTA, CDR2 FQGNSA, per germline. The CDR3, as DNA: TGTGCCAGCAGCTCTTTCCGGACAGGGACAGATACGCAGTATTTT. As protein: CASSSFRTGTDTQYF.

The J gene is TRBJ1-5, the V gene TRBV28; TRBD1 agrees at 7 bases. The trim removed 6 bases at V and 0 bases at J, leaving 11 bases unmatched. Germline values: CDR1 MDHEN, CDR2 SYDVKM. This CDR3 region has 17 residues. The CDR3 loop reads CASRGEPGTASNQPQHF. In nucleotides, the CDR3 is TGTGCCAGCAGAGGTGAACCCGGGACAGCTAGCAATCAGCCCCAGCATTTT.

The chain uses TRBV14 and TRBJ2-1, with 7 bases aligning to TRBD1. Germline values: CDR1 SGHDN, CDR2 FVKESK. The CDR3 totals 15 residues. V shed 3 bases, J shed 7 bases, and the junction held 9 bases outside the gene matches. The DNA for the CDR3 is TGTGCCAGCAGCCATCCAACGACAGGGACGAATGAGCAGTTCTTC. Amino acid sequence: CASSHPTTGTNEQFF. The variable domain in full, completed from reference TRBV14 and TRBJ2-1, reads EAGVTQFPSHSVIEKGQTVTLRCDPISGHDNLYWYRRVMGKEIKFLLHFVKESKQDESGMPNNRFLAERTGGTYSTLKVQPAELEDSGVYFCASSHPTTGTNEQFFGPGTRLTVL.

The J gene is TRBJ2-7, the V gene TRBV7-2; perhaps TRBD1 as D (5 bases). Germline V gene lookup returns CDR1 SGHTA and CDR2 FQGNSA. This CDR3 comprises 14 residues. V lost 3 bases, J lost 0 bases, and 9 bases lay in between. The CDR3 DNA reads as TGTGCCAGCAGCTTCGGCAGGGACTCCTACGAGCAGTACTTC. This gives the protein CASSFGRDSYEQYF.

This clone was observed a few times. The chain combines TRBV4-3 with TRBJ2-2; the match to TRBD2 covers 10 bases. Germline V gene lookup returns CDR1 LGHNA and CDR2 YSLEER. This CDR3 region has 16 residues. V shed 1 base and J 1 base; nucleotides not matched to a gene: 0. The CDR3 DNA is TGCGCCAGCAGCCAAGGGACTAGCGGGAACACCGGGGAGCTGTTTTTT. The encoded protein is CASSQGTSGNTGELFF.

The V and J genes are TRBV11-2 and TRBJ2-1; D might be TRBD2 (5 bases). Trimming stripped 5 bases from V and 4 bases from J, with 12 bases between. This CDR3 has 14 amino acids. Looked up from germline, CDR1 is SGHAT and CDR2 is FQNNGV. CDR3 sequence reads: CASSPGLSYNEQFF. As DNA, the CDR3 is TGTGCCAGCAGCCCCGGACTCAGTTACAATGAGCAGTTCTTC.

This chain uses TRBV6-5 with TRBJ1-2, with D perhaps TRBD1 (6 bases). This CDR3 contains 13 residues. Trimming pared 8 bases from V and 4 bases from J, leaving 14 bases between. Germline V gene lookup returns CDR1 MNHEY and CDR2 SVGAGI. Here the CDR3 reads CASGDTGRYGYTF. The CDR3 coding sequence is TGTGCCAGCGGGGACACCGGCCGCTATGGCTACACCTTC.

The chain recombines TRBV28 with TRBJ2-7; 7 nucleotides line up with TRBD1. With 2 bases clipped from V and 5 bases from J, the junction kept 9 bases outside the gene matches. Germline V gene lookup returns CDR1 MDHEN and CDR2 SYDVKM. CDR3 length equals 15 residues. CDR3 nucleotides: TGTGCCAGCAGTTTACCTCTTCAGGGGGTAAACGAGCAGTACTTC. This encodes CASSLPLQGVNEQYF.

CDR3 residues: CSASFREPYEQYF. CDR3 in DNA: TGCAGTGCTAGTTTCAGGGAACCCTACGAGCAGTACTTC. The chain combines TRBV20-1 with TRBJ2-7; D is perhaps TRBD1 (5 bases). This CDR3 is built from 13 residues. Trimming pared 3 bases from V and 2 bases from J, leaving 11 bases between. Germline loops: CDR1 DFQATT, CDR2 SNEGSKA (reference sequence).

V gene TRBV5-4 combines with J gene TRBJ2-5; D is uncertain. The CDR3 runs 12 residues. Germline CDR1 reads SGHNT; CDR2 reads YYREEE (reference sequence). With 1 base removed from V and 5 bases from J, the gap between germline ends came to 6 bases. CDR3 in amino acids: CASSLMAETQYF. CDR3 DNA sequence: TGTGCCAGCAGCTTGATGGCTGAGACCCAGTACTTC. Filled out from reference TRBV5-4 and TRBJ2-5, the complete variable domain reads ETGVTQSPTHLIKTRGQQVTLRCSSQSGHNTVSWYQQALGQGPQFIFQYYREEENGRGNFPPRFSGLQFPNYSSELNVNALELDDSALYLCASSLMAETQYFGPGTRLLVL.

The chain links TRBV5-1 to TRBJ2-5; 9 bases are shared with TRBD2. The V gene's germline CDR1 is SGHRS and CDR2 YFSETQ. V lost 0 bases and J lost 1; bases outside the gene matches: 4. The CDR3 has 16 residues. The CDR3 bases are TGCGCCAGCAGCTTGGGTTCGGGACTAGCCCAAGAGACCCAGTACTTC. Amino acid sequence: CASSLGSGLAQETQYF.

The V call is TRBV9, the J call TRBJ1-5; possible D gene TRBD1, 6 bases. CDR3 size: 13 residues. V lost 3 bases and J 5 bases, leaving 9 bases between the germline ends. Germline V gene lookup returns CDR1 SGDLS and CDR2 YYNGEE. The CDR3 loop is CASSATGYQPQHF. For the CDR3, the DNA is TGTGCCAGCAGCGCCACAGGGTATCAGCCCCAGCATTTT.

The chain is built from TRBV6-5 and TRBJ2-7; 11 bases are a match to TRBD2. This CDR3 contains 15 residues. V lost 6 bases and J lost 5; bases outside the gene matches: 9. CDR1 is MNHEY, CDR2 SVGAGI, per germline. CDR3 amino acids: CASRQPSGRSDEQYF. DNA for the CDR3: TGTGCCAGCAGACAACCTAGCGGGAGGTCTGACGAGCAGTACTTC.

The chain links TRBV28 to TRBJ2-2; 7 nucleotides line up with TRBD1. With V trimmed by 6 bases and J by 7 bases, 8 bases remained unmatched. The germline V gene encodes CDR1 MDHEN and CDR2 SYDVKM. This CDR3 is 14 amino acids long. CDR3 DNA: TGTGCCAGCAGCCTCTACAGGGGCGACGGGGAGCTGTTTTTT. Its protein is CASSLYRGDGELFF.

V gene TRBV5-1 combines with J gene TRBJ2-3; 11 nucleotides match TRBD2. Germline values: CDR1 SGHRS, CDR2 YFSETQ. This CDR3 region has 16 residues. J was trimmed by 2 bases and V by 3 bases; bases with no gene match: 5. CDR3 protein: CASSSGLAANTDTQYF. The DNA of the CDR3 is TGCGCCAGCAGCTCGGGACTAGCGGCTAACACAGATACGCAGTATTTT.

The chain couples TRBV14 to TRBJ2-3; 8 bases agree with TRBD2. The CDR3 is 15 amino acids. V lost 5 bases to trimming and J lost 2 bases; unmatched junction nucleotides: 6. CDR1 is SGHDN, CDR2 FVKESK, per germline. CDR3 residues: CASSSLADNTDTQYF. The DNA for the CDR3 is TGTGCCAGCAGCTCACTAGCGGACAACACAGATACGCAGTATTTT.

This clone was detected only once. V gene TRBV6-2 or TRBV6-3 combines with J gene TRBJ2-2; TRBD2 matches at 14 bases. V trimming: 2 bases; J trimming: 4 bases; junction bases outside the gene matches: 3. Germline CDR1 MNHEY, CDR2 SVGEGT. CDR3 size: 17 residues. CDR3 sequence: CASSYHGTSGGTGELFF. CDR3 bases: TGTGCCAGCAGTTACCACGGGACTAGCGGGGGCACCGGGGAGCTGTTTTTT.

This chain joins TRBV4-3 and TRBJ2-7; D possibly corresponds to TRBD1 (5 bases). This CDR3 is built from 15 residues. Germline V lookup: CDR1 LGHNA, CDR2 YSLEER. Trimming stripped 4 bases from V and 4 bases from J, with 17 bases between. The CDR3 coding sequence is TGCGCCAGCAGCCCCGGTGGGGCTAGTTCGTACGAGCAGTACTTC. Its translation: CASSPGGASSYEQYF.

The chain employs TRBV3-1 (or the pseudogene TRBV3-2) and TRBJ2-7; no clear D gene. This CDR3 contains 14 residues. Trimming took off 0 bases at V and 0 bases at J, with 6 bases between the two ends. In germline, CDR1 is LGHDT, CDR2 YNNKEL (reference sequence). This CDR3 reads CASSQEGVSYEQYF. As DNA, the CDR3 is TGTGCCAGCAGCCAAGAAGGAGTCTCCTACGAGCAGTACTTC.

The chain carries TRBV30 and TRBJ2-1, with a tentative D call TRBD2 (6 bases). CDR3 length equals 16 residues. V shed 1 base and J shed 0 bases, with 13 bases lying between them. CDR1 is GTSNPN, CDR2 SVGIG, per germline (reference sequence). CDR3 sequence reads: CAWSDLRGSSYNEQFF. CDR3 nucleotides: TGTGCCTGGAGTGACTTACGGGGGAGCTCCTACAATGAGCAGTTCTTC.

This clone was counted a single time. V and J are TRBV24-1 and TRBJ2-7, with 7 bases aligning to TRBD2. This CDR3 contains 14 residues. Germline V CDR1 and CDR2: KGHDR, SFDVKD. J was trimmed by 7 bases and V by 4 bases; bases with no gene match: 9. The CDR3 bases are TGTGCCACCAGTGACTCTAGCGGCCTATTTGAGCAGTACTTC. The encoded protein is CATSDSSGLFEQYF.

This chain connects TRBV9 to TRBJ2-1; perhaps TRBD1 as D (5 bases). Trimming cost V 2 bases and J 6 bases, with 9 bases left between them. The CDR3 is 13 residues long. Germline V gives CDR1 SGDLS, CDR2 YYNGEE. The CDR3 loop reads CASSVSGFNEQFF. CDR3 nucleotides: TGTGCCAGCAGCGTTTCAGGGTTCAATGAGCAGTTCTTC.

V usage is TRBV9 and J usage is TRBJ2-2; 10 bases line up with TRBD2. Germline lookup yields CDR1 SGDLS and CDR2 YYNGEE. The CDR3 totals 18 residues. J was trimmed by 3 bases and V by 0 bases; bases with no gene match: 8. CDR3 sequence reads: CASSVGYSGRRDTGELFF. The DNA of the CDR3 is TGTGCCAGCAGCGTAGGTTATAGCGGGAGGCGTGACACCGGGGAGCTGTTTTTT. Combining the CDR3 with reference TRBV9 and TRBJ2-2 gives the whole variable domain DSGVTQTPKHLITATGQRVTLRCSPRSGDLSVYWYQQSLDQGLQFLIQYYNGEERAKGNILERFSAQQFPDLHSELNLSSLELGDSALYFCASSVGYSGRRDTGELFFGEGSRLTVL.

The V call is TRBV13, the J call TRBJ2-5; 8 bases fit TRBD2. V lost 5 bases, J lost 7 bases, and 12 bases stayed unmatched. CDR1 PRHDT and CDR2 FYEKMQ come from the germline V gene (reference sequence). The CDR3 length is 15 residues. The DNA of the CDR3 is TGTGCCAGCAGCCCTAGAAGAGCGGGAGAGGGGACCCAGTACTTC. Amino acids: CASSPRRAGEGTQYF.

The CDR3 coding sequence is TGTGCCAGCAGCTCGACAGGACATCCAGATACGCAGTATTTT. Its protein product is CASSSTGHPDTQYF. The genes are TRBV7-8 and TRBJ2-3; weak D call: TRBD1 (6 bases). Looked up from germline, CDR1 is SGHVS and CDR2 is FQNEAQ. CDR3 length equals 14 residues. The V and J ends lost 4 bases and 4 bases respectively, with 12 bases between them.

The chain couples TRBV6-5 to TRBJ2-5; 15 nucleotides agree with TRBD2. CDR3 length: 15 amino acids. The V and J ends lost 7 bases and 4 bases, in that order; junction bases with no gene match: 4. Germline-derived CDR1 and CDR2 are MNHEY and SVGAGI. The CDR3 DNA follows: TGTGCCAGCACCGGACTAGCGGGAGGGGGAGAGACCCAGTACTTC. Its protein product is CASTGLAGGGETQYF.

The genes are TRBV11-3 and TRBJ1-1, with 7 bases aligning to TRBD1. This CDR3 comprises 17 residues. Unmatched junction bases numbered 18, after V lost 5 bases and J lost 6 bases. The V gene's germline CDR1 is SGHNT and CDR2 YENEEA. CDR3 nucleotide sequence: TGTGCCAGCAGCACATACGACAGGGCGTATAAATCCTCTGAAGCTTTCTTT. Amino acid sequence: CASSTYDRAYKSSEAFF.

This clone occurred a few times. The J gene is TRBJ2-7, the V gene TRBV5-1, with TRBD1 matching over 7 bases. The CDR3 is 14 residues long. Per germline, CDR1 SGHRS and CDR2 YFSETQ. The V segment lost 1 base and the J segment 6 bases; nucleotides outside the gene matches: 7. DNA for the CDR3: TGCGCCAGCAGCTTGTGGCAGGGGGTCTCCGAGCAGTACTTC. Its translation: CASSLWQGVSEQYF. The full variable domain, rest sourced from reference TRBV5-1 and TRBJ2-7, is KAGVTQTPRYLIKTRGQQVTLSCSPISGHRSVSWYQQTPGQGLQFLFEYFSETQRNKGNFPGRFSGRQFSNSRSEMNVSTLELGDSALYLCASSLWQGVSEQYFGPGTRLTVT.

This chain connects TRBV6-4 to TRBJ2-1; D may be TRBD2 (6 bases). The CDR3 is 17 residues long. Germline CDR1 is MRHNA and CDR2 is SNTAGT. V was trimmed by 0 bases and J by 3 bases, leaving 15 bases between them. CDR3 region: CASSDSSGVISYNEQFF. The CDR3, as DNA: TGTGCCAGCAGTGACTCTTCGGGGGTAATTAGCTACAATGAGCAGTTCTTC.

This sequence joins TRBV11-3 and TRBJ2-3, with D perhaps matching TRBD2 (7 bases). V lost 5 bases to trimming and J lost 0 bases, with 15 bases between them. The CDR3 runs 16 residues. Germline loops: CDR1 SGHNT, CDR2 YENEEA. As DNA, the CDR3 is TGTGCCAGCAGCCCTGGGGGGGCCATAAGCACAGATACGCAGTATTTT. Its translation is CASSPGGAISTDTQYF.